This T cell receptor (beta chain) came from a study of CD8+ T cells in alopecia areata. This CDR3 has 14 amino acids. With 2 bases removed from V and 3 bases from J, the gap between germline ends came to 10 bases. Germline loops: CDR1 MNHDT, CDR2 YYDKIL. Following RNA extraction, reverse transcription yielded cDNA that acted as the sequencing template. Profiling relied on immunoSEQ multiplex PCR, and the TCRdb table lists in-frame clones only, not all of them. Altogether around 290,000 clones were found in the sample, and no singletons occur. The table lists this clone with many counts. Gene names and germline refer to mouse. The read is 4 residues too short to cover the CDR3 end, so that end is filled in from the germline J gene. Pooled cells of cutaneous lymph node origin were sorted on CD4, CD8alpha, NKG2D, NKG2ACE and other markers.

Sequencing was carried out using CD4+ T cells sorted from a lymph node. This sequence originates from a C3H/HeJ mouse with alopecia areata. MHC haplotype of the strain: H2-k. The chain employs TRBV17 and TRBJ1-1, with D tentatively TRBD1 (5 bases). Partial CDR3 DNA: TGTGCTAGCAGTAGACATCAGGGTTACACA. Translated, it gives CASSRHQGYT. The full-length CDR3 reads as CASSRHQGYTEVFF.